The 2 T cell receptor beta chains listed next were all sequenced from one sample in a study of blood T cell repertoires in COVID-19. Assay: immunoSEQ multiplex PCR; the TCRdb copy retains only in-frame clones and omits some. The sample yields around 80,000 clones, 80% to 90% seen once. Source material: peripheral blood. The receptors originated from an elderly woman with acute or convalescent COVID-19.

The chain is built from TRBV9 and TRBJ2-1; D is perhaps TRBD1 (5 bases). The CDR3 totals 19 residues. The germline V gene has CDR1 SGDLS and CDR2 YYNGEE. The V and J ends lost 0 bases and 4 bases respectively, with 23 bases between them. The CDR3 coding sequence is TGTGCCAGCAGCGTAGGTCCAGGGCTGACCTCGAGTGGATACAATGAGCAGTTCTTC. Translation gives CASSVGPGLTSSGYNEQFF.

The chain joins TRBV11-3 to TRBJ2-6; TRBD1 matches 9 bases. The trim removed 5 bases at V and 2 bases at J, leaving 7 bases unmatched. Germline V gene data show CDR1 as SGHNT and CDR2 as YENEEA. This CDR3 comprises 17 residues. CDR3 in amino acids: CASSRDREFTGANVLTF. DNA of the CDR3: TGTGCCAGCAGCCGGGACAGGGAGTTCACTGGGGCCAACGTCCTGACTTTC.